These 10 T cell receptor beta chains came from one sample sequenced in a study of cytomegalovirus exposure and HLA in healthy donors. The PCR employed 60 Vbeta primers together with 13 Jbeta primers. Using immunoSEQ multiplex PCR, the repertoire was profiled, and TCRdb retains in-frame clones only, with some absent. This repertoire shows some 160,000 clones, roughly 85% found once; its top ten account for just over 2.5%. Sequences were obtained from PBMCs. The receptors derive from a man aged 25 to 40 in good health and CMV-seropositive.

The V gene is TRBV6-6, the J gene TRBJ2-1; a weak D match, TRBD2 (5 bases). The CDR3 totals 15 residues. The V end was cut by 2 bases, the J end by 4 bases, with 12 bases between. The germline V gene encodes CDR1 MNHNY and CDR2 SVGAGI (reference sequence). Written as DNA, the CDR3 is TGTGCCAGCAGTTACGACGGGATTAGTTACAATGAGCAGTTCTTC. Protein: CASSYDGISYNEQFF.

This sequence joins TRBV29-1 and TRBJ2-5; D is unclear. V shed 0 bases and J shed 2 bases, with 4 bases lying between them. The V gene's germline CDR1 is SQVTM and CDR2 ANQGSEA. The CDR3 loop spans 12 amino acids. The CDR3 sequence: CSVEDPQETQYF. The CDR3 nucleotides are TGCAGCGTTGAAGATCCACAAGAGACCCAGTACTTC.

V gene TRBV19 combines with J gene TRBJ1-1; D uncertain. Trimming left V 3 bases short and J 1 base short, with 9 bases between. The germline gives CDR1 LNHDA, CDR2 SQIVND (reference sequence). The CDR3 sequence is 14 residues long. The CDR3 DNA reads TGTGCCAGTAGTATCACGCACACGAACACTGAAGCTTTCTTT. Protein sequence: CASSITHTNTEAFF.

CDR3 amino acids: CASTPMGAVEETQYF. CDR3 bases: TGTGCCAGCACCCCGATGGGGGCCGTAGAAGAGACCCAGTACTTC. This chain joins TRBV7-9 and TRBJ2-5, with a possible D match to TRBD1 (6 bases). V shed 7 bases and J shed 3 bases, with 18 bases lying between them. The germline CDR1 and CDR2 sequences are SEHNR and FQNEAQ (reference sequence). This CDR3 comprises 15 residues.

The chain has TRBV11-3 and TRBJ1-1; tentative D call: TRBD1 (5 bases). This CDR3 is built from 14 residues. V was cut by 5 bases and J by 3 bases, with 13 bases left in between. Germline values: CDR1 SGHNT, CDR2 YENEEA. The CDR3 DNA reads TGTGCCAGCAGCAGCGACCCGGGGGACACTGAAGCTTTCTTT. The encoded protein is CASSSDPGDTEAFF.

This clone occurred a few times. This chain uses TRBV7-9 with TRBJ1-5; D ambiguous. Germline CDR1 reads SEHNR; CDR2 reads FQNEAQ (reference sequence). V lost 5 bases, J lost 9 bases, and 11 bases lay in between. The CDR3 length is 12 residues. The CDR3 spells CASSPLGGPQHF. CDR3 sequence (DNA): TGTGCCAGCAGCCCCTTGGGAGGGCCCCAGCATTTT.

The chain recombines TRBV5-4 with TRBJ1-1, with D perhaps matching TRBD1 (6 bases). Germline V CDR1 and CDR2: SGHNT, YYREEE (reference sequence). CDR3 size: 13 residues. Trimming took off 0 bases at V and 10 bases at J, with 13 bases between the two ends. Written as DNA, the CDR3 is TGTGCCAGCAGCTTGGCCAACAGGGAAGGAGCTTTCTTT. Translated: CASSLANREGAFF.

The chain joins TRBV25-1 to TRBJ2-1; TRBD2 is a possible D gene (6 bases). This CDR3 is 12 amino acids long. Germline CDR1 reads MGHDK; CDR2 reads SYGVNS. Trimming took off 7 bases at V and 9 bases at J, with 13 bases between the two ends. The DNA for the CDR3 is TGTGCCAGCAACCGACTAGTTGGTGAGCAGTTCTTC. Its protein is CASNRLVGEQFF.

The chain combines TRBV29-1 with TRBJ2-1; D is possibly TRBD1 (6 bases). The length of the CDR3 is 16 residues. Germline V gene lookup returns CDR1 SQVTM and CDR2 ANQGSEA. The V and J ends lost 3 bases and 4 bases respectively, with 19 bases between them. The CDR3 loop reads CSVDMPQGSPYNEQFF. The DNA for the CDR3 is TGCAGCGTTGACATGCCTCAGGGGTCTCCGTACAATGAGCAGTTCTTC.

The V call is TRBV4-3, the J call TRBJ2-3, with 9 bases fitting TRBD2. The trim removed 4 bases at V and 2 bases at J, leaving 7 bases unmatched. Per germline, CDR1 LGHNA and CDR2 YSLEER. This CDR3 spans 16 amino acids. This CDR3 is CASSRQASGNTDTQYF. The CDR3 nucleotides are TGCGCCAGCAGCCGACAAGCTAGCGGGAACACAGATACGCAGTATTTT.